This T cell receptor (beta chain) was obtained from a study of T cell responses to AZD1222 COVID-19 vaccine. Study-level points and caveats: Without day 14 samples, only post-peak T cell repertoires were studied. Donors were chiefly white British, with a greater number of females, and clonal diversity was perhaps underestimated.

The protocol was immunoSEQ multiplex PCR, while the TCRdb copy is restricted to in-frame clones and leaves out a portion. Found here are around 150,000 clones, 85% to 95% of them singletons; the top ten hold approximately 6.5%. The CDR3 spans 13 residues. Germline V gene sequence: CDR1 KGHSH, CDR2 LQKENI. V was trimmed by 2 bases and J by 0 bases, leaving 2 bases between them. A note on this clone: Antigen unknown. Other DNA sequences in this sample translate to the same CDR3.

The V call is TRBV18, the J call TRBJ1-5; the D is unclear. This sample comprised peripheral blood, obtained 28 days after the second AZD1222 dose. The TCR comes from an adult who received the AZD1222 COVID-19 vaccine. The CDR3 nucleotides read TGTGCCAGCTCACCAGGTAGCAATCAGCCCCAGCATTTT. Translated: CASSPGSNQPQHF.